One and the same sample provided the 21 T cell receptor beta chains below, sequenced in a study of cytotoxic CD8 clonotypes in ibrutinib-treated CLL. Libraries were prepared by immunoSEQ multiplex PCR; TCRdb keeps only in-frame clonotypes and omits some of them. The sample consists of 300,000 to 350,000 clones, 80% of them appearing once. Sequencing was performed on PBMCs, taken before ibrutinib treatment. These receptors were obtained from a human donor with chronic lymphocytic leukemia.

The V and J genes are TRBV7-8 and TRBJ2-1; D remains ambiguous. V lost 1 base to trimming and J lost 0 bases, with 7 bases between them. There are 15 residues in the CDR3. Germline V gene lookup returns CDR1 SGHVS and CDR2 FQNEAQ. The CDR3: CASSLVKSSYNEQFF. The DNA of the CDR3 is TGTGCCAGCAGCTTAGTCAAGAGCTCCTACAATGAGCAGTTCTTC.

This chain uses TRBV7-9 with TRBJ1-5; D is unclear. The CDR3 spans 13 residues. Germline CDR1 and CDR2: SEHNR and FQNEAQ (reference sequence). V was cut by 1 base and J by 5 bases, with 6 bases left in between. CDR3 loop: CASSLDVHQPQHF. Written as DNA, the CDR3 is TGTGCCAGCAGCTTAGACGTACATCAGCCCCAGCATTTT.

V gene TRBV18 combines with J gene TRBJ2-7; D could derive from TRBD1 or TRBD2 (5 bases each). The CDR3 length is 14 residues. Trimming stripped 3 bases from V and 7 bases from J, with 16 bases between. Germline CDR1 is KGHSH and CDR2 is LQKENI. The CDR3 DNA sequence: TGTGCCAGCTCACCCCCGGGGCTACTCCGGGAGCAGTACTTC. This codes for CASSPPGLLREQYF.

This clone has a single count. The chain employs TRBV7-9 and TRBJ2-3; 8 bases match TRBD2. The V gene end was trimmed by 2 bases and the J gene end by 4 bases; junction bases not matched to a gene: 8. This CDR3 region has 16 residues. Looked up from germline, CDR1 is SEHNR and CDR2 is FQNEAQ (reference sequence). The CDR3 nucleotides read TGTGCCAGCAGCTTACTCCGGATAGCGGGACCAGATACGCAGTATTTT. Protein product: CASSLLRIAGPDTQYF.

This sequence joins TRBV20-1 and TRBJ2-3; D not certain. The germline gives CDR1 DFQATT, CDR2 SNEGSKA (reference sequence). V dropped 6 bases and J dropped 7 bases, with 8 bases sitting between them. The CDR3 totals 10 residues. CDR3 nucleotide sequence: TGCAGTGCGAGTAGTAATACGCAGTATTTT. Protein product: CSASSNTQYF.

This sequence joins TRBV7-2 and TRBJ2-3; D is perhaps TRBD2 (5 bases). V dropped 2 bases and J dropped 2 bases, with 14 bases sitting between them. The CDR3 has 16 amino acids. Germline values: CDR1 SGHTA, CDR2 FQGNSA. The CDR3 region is CASSLRGSIHTDTQYF. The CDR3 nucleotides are TGTGCCAGCAGCTTACGCGGGTCTATACACACAGATACGCAGTATTTT.

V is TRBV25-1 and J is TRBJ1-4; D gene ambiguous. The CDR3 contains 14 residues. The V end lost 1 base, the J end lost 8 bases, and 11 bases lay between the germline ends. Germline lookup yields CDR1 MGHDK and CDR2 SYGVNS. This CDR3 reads CASSESRTGEKLFF. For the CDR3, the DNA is TGTGCCAGCAGTGAATCACGGACGGGGGAAAAACTGTTTTTT.

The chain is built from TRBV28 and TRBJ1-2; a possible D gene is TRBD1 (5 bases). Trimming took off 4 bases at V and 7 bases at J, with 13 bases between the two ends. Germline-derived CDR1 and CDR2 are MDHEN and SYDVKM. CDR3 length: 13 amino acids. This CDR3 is CASSYEGEFGYTF. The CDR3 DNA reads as TGTGCCAGCAGTTACGAAGGGGAATTTGGCTACACCTTC.

The CDR3 reads CASSYIAAQETQYF. CDR3 coding DNA: TGTGCCAGCAGCTACATAGCGGCTCAAGAGACCCAGTACTTC. The gene calls are TRBV6-5 and TRBJ2-5; D may be TRBD2 (6 bases). Trimming stripped 6 bases from V and 2 bases from J, with 13 bases between. This CDR3 contains 14 residues. The V gene's germline CDR1 is MNHEY and CDR2 SVGAGI.

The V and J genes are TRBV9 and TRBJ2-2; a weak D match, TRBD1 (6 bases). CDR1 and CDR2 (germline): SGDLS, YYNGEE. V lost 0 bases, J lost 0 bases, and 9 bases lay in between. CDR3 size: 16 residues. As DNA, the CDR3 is TGTGCCAGCAGCGTAGCTGCAGGGGCGAACACCGGGGAGCTGTTTTTT. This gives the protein CASSVAAGANTGELFF. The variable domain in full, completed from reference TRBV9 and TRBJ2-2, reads DSGVTQTPKHLITATGQRVTLRCSPRSGDLSVYWYQQSLDQGLQFLIQYYNGEERAKGNILERFSAQQFPDLHSELNLSSLELGDSALYFCASSVAAGANTGELFFGEGSRLTVL.

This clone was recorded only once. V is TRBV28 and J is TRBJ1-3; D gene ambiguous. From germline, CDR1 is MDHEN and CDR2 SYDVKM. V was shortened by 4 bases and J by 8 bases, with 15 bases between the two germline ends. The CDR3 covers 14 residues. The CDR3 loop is CASSWRGRRDTIYF. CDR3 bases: TGTGCCAGCAGTTGGCGAGGACGGCGCGACACCATATATTTT.

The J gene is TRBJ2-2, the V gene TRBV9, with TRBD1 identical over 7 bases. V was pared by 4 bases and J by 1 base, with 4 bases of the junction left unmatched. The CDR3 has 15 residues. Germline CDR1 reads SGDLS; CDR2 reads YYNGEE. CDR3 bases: TGTGCCAGCAGCTCAGACAGGGTGAACACCGGGGAGCTGTTTTTT. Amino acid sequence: CASSSDRVNTGELFF. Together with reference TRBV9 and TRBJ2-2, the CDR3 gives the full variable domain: DSGVTQTPKHLITATGQRVTLRCSPRSGDLSVYWYQQSLDQGLQFLIQYYNGEERAKGNILERFSAQQFPDLHSELNLSSLELGDSALYFCASSSDRVNTGELFFGEGSRLTVL.

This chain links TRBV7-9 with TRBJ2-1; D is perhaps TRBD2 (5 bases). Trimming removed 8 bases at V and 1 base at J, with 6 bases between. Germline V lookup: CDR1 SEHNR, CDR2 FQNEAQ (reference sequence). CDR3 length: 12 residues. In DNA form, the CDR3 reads TGTGCCAGCGGGAGTTCCTACAATGAGCAGTTCTTC. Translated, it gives CASGSSYNEQFF.

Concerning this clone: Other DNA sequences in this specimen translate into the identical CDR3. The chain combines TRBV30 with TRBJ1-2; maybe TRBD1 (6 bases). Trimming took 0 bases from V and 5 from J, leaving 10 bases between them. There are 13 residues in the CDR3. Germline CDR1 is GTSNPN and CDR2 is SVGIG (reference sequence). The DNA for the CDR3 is TGTGCCTGGAGTGTACGGCAGGGGTATGGCTACACCTTC. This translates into CAWSVRQGYGYTF.

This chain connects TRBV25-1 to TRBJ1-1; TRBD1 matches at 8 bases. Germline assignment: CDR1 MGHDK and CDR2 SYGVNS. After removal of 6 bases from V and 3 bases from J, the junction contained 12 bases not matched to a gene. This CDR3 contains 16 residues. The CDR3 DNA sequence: TGTGCCAGCAGCCAAACAGGGGGTCCCTCGGACACTGAAGCTTTCTTT. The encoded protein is CASSQTGGPSDTEAFF.

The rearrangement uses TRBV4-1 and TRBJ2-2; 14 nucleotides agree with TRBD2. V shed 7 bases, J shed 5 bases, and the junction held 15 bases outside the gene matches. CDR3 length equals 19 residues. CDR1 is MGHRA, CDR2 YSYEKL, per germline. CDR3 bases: TGCGCCAGCACCCTCCACGGGACTAGCGGGAGAGAATGGACCGGGGAGCTGTTTTTT. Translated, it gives CASTLHGTSGREWTGELFF.

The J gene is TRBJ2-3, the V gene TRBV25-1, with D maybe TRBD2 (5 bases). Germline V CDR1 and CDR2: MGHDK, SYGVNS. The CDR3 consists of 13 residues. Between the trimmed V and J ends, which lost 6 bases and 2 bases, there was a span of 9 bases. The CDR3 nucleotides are TGTGCCAGCAGCGCCGGGAACACAGATACGCAGTATTTT. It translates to CASSAGNTDTQYF.

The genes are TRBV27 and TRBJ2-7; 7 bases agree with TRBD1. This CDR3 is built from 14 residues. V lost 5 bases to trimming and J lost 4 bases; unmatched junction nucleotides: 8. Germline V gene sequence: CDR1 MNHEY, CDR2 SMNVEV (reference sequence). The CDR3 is CASSQTGMWYEQYF. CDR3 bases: TGTGCCAGCAGTCAGACAGGGATGTGGTACGAGCAGTACTTC.

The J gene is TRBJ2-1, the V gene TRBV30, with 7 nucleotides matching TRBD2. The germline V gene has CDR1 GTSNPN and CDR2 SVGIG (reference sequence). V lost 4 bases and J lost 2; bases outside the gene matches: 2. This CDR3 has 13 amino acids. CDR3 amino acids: CAWNRGAYNEQFF. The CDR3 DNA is TGTGCCTGGAATCGGGGGGCCTACAATGAGCAGTTCTTC.

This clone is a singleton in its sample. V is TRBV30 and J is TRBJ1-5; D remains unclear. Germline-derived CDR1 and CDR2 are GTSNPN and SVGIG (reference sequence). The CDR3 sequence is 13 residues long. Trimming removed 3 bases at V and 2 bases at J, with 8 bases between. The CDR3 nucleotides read TGTGCCTGGAGGGGTCGGGGCAATCAGCCCCAGCATTTT. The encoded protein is CAWRGRGNQPQHF.

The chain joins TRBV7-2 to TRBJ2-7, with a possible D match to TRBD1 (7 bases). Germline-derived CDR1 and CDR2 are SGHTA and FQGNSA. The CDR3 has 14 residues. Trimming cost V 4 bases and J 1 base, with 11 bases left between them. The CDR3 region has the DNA TGTGCCAGCAGCTCACAGGGGACTTCCTACGAGCAGTACTTC. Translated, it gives CASSSQGTSYEQYF. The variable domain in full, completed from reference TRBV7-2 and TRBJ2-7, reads GAGVSQSPSNKVTEKGKDVELRCDPISGHTALYWYRQSLGQGLEFLIYFQGNSAPDKSGLPSDRFSAERTGGSVSTLTIQRTQQEDSAVYLCASSSQGTSYEQYFGPGTRLTVT.